The 24 T cell receptor beta chains below come from one sample, sequenced in a study of T cells expressing NK-cell markers. TCRdb reprocessed the 5' RACE reads; each CDR3 protein has one entry and no DNA is given. The sample holds some 110,000 distinct CDR3 sequences. The sample taken for sequencing was blood T cells: a sorted CD56 or NKG2C T cell subset, CD4+ or CD8+ T cells, or bulk PBMC T cells (not recorded which). Receptors were obtained from a woman between 18 and 75 years old in good health.

The J gene is TRBJ2-1, the V gene TRBV4-3; TCRdb gives TRBD2 as the D gene, but with no DNA this cannot be confirmed. Germline assignment: CDR1 LGHNA and CDR2 YSLEER. The CDR3 extends over 15 amino acids. CDR3: CASSQDALTYNEQFF.

The chain links TRBV2 to TRBJ2-3; without DNA, the TCRdb call of TRBD1 cannot be checked. Germline V gene data show CDR1 as SNHLY and CDR2 as FYNNEI. The length of the CDR3 is 16 residues. CDR3 sequence reads: CASSRGPGGPRDTQYF.

The chain has TRBV27 and TRBJ2-1; lacking DNA, the TRBD2 call made by TCRdb goes unchecked. This CDR3 contains 15 residues. CDR1 is MNHEY and CDR2 is SMNVEV in the germline V gene (reference sequence). This chain's CDR3 is CASSWGRAENNEQFF.

V gene TRBV19 combines with J gene TRBJ2-7; TCRdb gives TRBD2 as the D gene, but with no DNA this cannot be confirmed. Germline values: CDR1 LNHDA, CDR2 SQIVND (reference sequence). The CDR3 extends over 13 amino acids. This CDR3 reads CASGVGSGYEQYF.

V usage is TRBV15 and J usage is TRBJ2-5. Germline V gives CDR1 LNHNV, CDR2 YYDKDF (reference sequence). This CDR3 spans 15 amino acids. The CDR3 protein is CATKSRVDHQETQYF.

V usage is TRBV28 and J usage is TRBJ2-4; TCRdb proposes TRBD2, but this gene call is untestable without DNA. This CDR3 region has 16 residues. Per the germline V gene, CDR1 is MDHEN and CDR2 is SYDVKM. This chain's CDR3 is CASSATSGRVKNIQYF.

V gene TRBV12-3 or TRBV12-4 combines with J gene TRBJ2-1; TCRdb calls TRBD2, which cannot be checked without DNA. CDR3 length: 13 amino acids. CDR3 protein: CASSPARREEQFF.

This chain connects TRBV28 to TRBJ2-7. This CDR3 has 11 residues. The germline CDR1 and CDR2 sequences are MDHEN and SYDVKM. This chain's CDR3 is CASSDTYEQYF.

This chain links TRBV9 with TRBJ2-1; with no DNA, the TCRdb D assignment of TRBD1 cannot be verified. CDR1 is SGDLS and CDR2 is YYNGEE in the germline V gene. The CDR3 loop spans 16 amino acids. CDR3 amino acids: CASSTRTGVDYNEQFF.

This sequence joins TRBV24-1 and TRBJ2-3; TCRdb proposes TRBD1, but this gene call is untestable without DNA. The CDR3 length is 13 residues. Germline CDR1 and CDR2: KGHDR and SFDVKD. CDR3 sequence reads: CATQAADTDTQYF.

CDR3: CASSQERHLGETQYF. The chain has TRBV4-1 and TRBJ2-5; TCRdb's D call of TRBD1 is untestable without DNA. Germline lookup yields CDR1 MGHRA and CDR2 YSYEKL. This CDR3 is 15 amino acids long.

The rearrangement joins TRBV6-1 to TRBJ2-2. This CDR3 has 16 amino acids. Per the germline V gene, CDR1 is MNHNS and CDR2 is SASEGT. The CDR3 region is CASRTPSERSTGELFF.

The chain is built from TRBV4-1 and TRBJ2-1; TCRdb reports TRBD1, a call that lacks DNA to check it against. Germline CDR1 reads MGHRA; CDR2 reads YSYEKL. The CDR3 sequence is 16 residues long. CDR3 sequence: CASSLTPGPGPGEQFF.

The chain employs TRBV5-1 and TRBJ2-7; TCRdb indicates TRBD1, and absent DNA this call remains unverified. The CDR3 totals 15 residues. Germline assignment: CDR1 SGHRS and CDR2 YFSETQ. This chain's CDR3 is CASSPQTGEYYEQYF.

V gene TRBV4-3 combines with J gene TRBJ1-1; lacking DNA, the TRBD1 call made by TCRdb goes unchecked. This CDR3 contains 14 residues. Germline V gene sequence: CDR1 LGHNA, CDR2 YSLEER. This CDR3 is CASSPGTGFTEAFF.

The chain joins TRBV5-5 to TRBJ2-1. The germline V gene has CDR1 SGHKS and CDR2 YYEKEE (reference sequence). The CDR3 runs to 12 residues. CDR3 region: CASSQIRHEQFF.

The J gene is TRBJ1-5, the V gene TRBV19. Germline-derived CDR1 and CDR2 are LNHDA and SQIVND (reference sequence). The length of the CDR3 is 12 residues. The CDR3 sequence: CASSIEGQPQHF.

The V and J genes are TRBV19 and TRBJ2-1. This CDR3 has 14 residues. Germline loops: CDR1 LNHDA, CDR2 SQIVND (reference sequence). CDR3 sequence: CASSIDASYNEQFF.

V and J are TRBV20-1 and TRBJ2-1; TCRdb calls TRBD2, which cannot be checked without DNA. Per the germline V gene, CDR1 is DFQATT and CDR2 is SNEGSKA (reference sequence). This CDR3 is built from 14 residues. The CDR3 sequence is CSALRPISYNEQFF.

V usage is TRBV5-5 and J usage is TRBJ2-5; TCRdb's D call, TRBD2, is unchecked because there is no DNA. Germline CDR1 SGHKS, CDR2 YYEKEE (reference sequence). The CDR3 spans 15 residues. CDR3 sequence: CASSLAGAKQETQYF.

The rearrangement links TRBV4-2 to TRBJ2-7; no DNA is available, so the TRBD1 call from TCRdb remains unchecked. The germline V gene encodes CDR1 LGHNA and CDR2 YNFKEQ. The CDR3 is 14 amino acids. The CDR3 sequence is CASRSDIQGYEQYF.

The genes are TRBV5-1 and TRBJ2-3; TCRdb indicates TRBD2, and absent DNA this call remains unverified. The CDR3 is 15 amino acids. In germline, CDR1 is SGHRS, CDR2 YFSETQ. CDR3 sequence reads: CASRGLAGSTDTQYF.

The gene calls are TRBV6-5 and TRBJ2-5; the TCRdb D gene call, TRBD1, has no DNA to confirm it. Germline V gene data show CDR1 as MNHEY and CDR2 as SVGAGI. The CDR3 sequence is 15 residues long. CDR3 sequence: CASSYSIRDLETQYF.

The CDR3 loop reads CATQRTGEGDEQFF. This chain uses TRBV24-1 with TRBJ2-1; TCRdb indicates TRBD2, and absent DNA this call remains unverified. Germline V lookup: CDR1 KGHDR, CDR2 SFDVKD. This CDR3 is built from 14 residues.